The sequence of this T cell receptor (beta chain) was determined in a study of T-cell reconstitution after alpha-beta-depleted transplantation in children. Using unique molecular identifiers, the investigators prepared the TCRbeta library. TCRdb independently ran MiXCR on the PCR reads; one entry per CDR3 protein. The sample lists about 540,000 distinct CDR3 sequences, 15% to 20% occurring once. The source is a human donor who donated a stem cell graft to a child with acute lymphoblastic leukemia. Sequenced material: PBMCs from the stem cell graft donor, taken from the stem cell graft.

The CDR3 loop reads CSAIGEGLEAFF. CDR3 DNA sequence: TGCAGTGCTATCGGTGAGGGATTGGAAGCTTTCTTT. The chain couples TRBV20-1 to TRBJ1-1; D call uncertain. The V and J ends lost 4 bases and 8 bases respectively, with 14 bases between them. Germline CDR1 is DFQATT and CDR2 is SNEGSKA (reference sequence). The CDR3 runs 12 residues.